This T cell receptor (beta chain) derives from a study of PD-1 blockade in classical Hodgkin lymphoma. Study observations and caveats: While CD8+ TCR diversity did not rise significantly by C4D1, CD4+ TCR diversity did. Healthy donors reportedly exceeded newly diagnosed patients in baseline TCR diversity.

This clone appeared once. No antigen is known for it. Produced via immunoSEQ multiplex PCR; TCRdb's table is partial and in-frame only. The sample has some 11,000 clones; 80% are singletons. The V gene's germline CDR1 is SGHDT and CDR2 YYEEEE. The CDR3 is 15 residues long. Trimming pared 2 bases from V and 0 bases from J, leaving 12 bases between. Each of the patients experienced relapse following autologous stem cell transplantation, and their brentuximab vedotin exposure differed. Sequencing used peripheral blood mononuclear cells (PBMCs), obtained before the second cycle of nivolumab. The sequence was obtained from a human donor with classical Hodgkin lymphoma. The rearrangement uses TRBV5-6 and TRBJ2-7, with D possibly TRBD1 on 5 matching bases. This CDR3 is CASSFGALSSYEQYF. The CDR3 DNA reads as TGTGCCAGCAGCTTTGGGGCCCTCAGCTCCTACGAGCAGTACTTC.